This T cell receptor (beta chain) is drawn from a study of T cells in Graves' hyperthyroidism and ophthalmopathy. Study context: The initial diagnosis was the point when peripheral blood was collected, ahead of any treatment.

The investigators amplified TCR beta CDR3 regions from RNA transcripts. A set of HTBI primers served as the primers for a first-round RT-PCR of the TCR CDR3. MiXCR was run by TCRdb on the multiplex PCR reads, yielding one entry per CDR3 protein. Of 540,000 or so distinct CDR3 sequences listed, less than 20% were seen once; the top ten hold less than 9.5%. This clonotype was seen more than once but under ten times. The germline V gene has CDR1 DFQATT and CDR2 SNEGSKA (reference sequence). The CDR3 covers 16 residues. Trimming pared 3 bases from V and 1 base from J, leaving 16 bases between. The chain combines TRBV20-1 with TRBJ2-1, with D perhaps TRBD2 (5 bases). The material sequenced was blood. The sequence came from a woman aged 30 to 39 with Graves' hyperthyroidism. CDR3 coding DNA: TGCAGTGCTAGGCTTCTTGCGGGTCCTTCCTACAATGAGCAGTTCTTC. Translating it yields CSARLLAGPSYNEQFF.